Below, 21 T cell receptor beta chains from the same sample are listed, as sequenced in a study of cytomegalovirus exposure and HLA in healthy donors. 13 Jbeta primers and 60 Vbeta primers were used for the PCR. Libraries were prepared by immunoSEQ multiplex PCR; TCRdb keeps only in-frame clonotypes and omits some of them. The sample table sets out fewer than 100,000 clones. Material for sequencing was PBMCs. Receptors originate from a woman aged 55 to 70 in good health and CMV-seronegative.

DNA for the CDR3: TGCGCCAGCAGCCAGAGTGCAACCATTCAGCCCCAGCATTTT. It is translated as CASSQSATIQPQHF. This chain links TRBV4-1 with TRBJ1-5; D is ambiguous. CDR3 length: 14 amino acids. Trimming stripped 3 bases from V and 6 bases from J, with 12 bases between. Germline CDR1 is MGHRA and CDR2 is YSYEKL.

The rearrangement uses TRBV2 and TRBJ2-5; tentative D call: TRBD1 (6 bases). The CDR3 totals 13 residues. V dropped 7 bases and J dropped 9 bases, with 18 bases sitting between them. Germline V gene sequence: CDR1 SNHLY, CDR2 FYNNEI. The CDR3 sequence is CASTGVPEGAQYF. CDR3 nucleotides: TGTGCCAGCACAGGGGTGCCCGAGGGGGCCCAGTACTTC.

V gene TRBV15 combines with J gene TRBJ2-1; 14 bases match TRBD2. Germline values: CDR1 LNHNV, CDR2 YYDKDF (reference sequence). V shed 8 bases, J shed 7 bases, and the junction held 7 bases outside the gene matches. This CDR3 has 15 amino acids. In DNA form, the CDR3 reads TGTGCCACCGGGTCCGGGACTAGCGGGAGAAATGAGCAGTTCTTC. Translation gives CATGSGTSGRNEQFF.

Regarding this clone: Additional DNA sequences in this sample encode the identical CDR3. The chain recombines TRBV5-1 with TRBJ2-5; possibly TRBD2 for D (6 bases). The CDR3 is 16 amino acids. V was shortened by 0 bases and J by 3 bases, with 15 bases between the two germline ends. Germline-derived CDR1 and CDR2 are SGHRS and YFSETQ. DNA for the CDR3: TGCGCCAGCAGCTTGGGTCTGGGGGGAGAGGAAGAGACCCAGTACTTC. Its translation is CASSLGLGGEEETQYF.

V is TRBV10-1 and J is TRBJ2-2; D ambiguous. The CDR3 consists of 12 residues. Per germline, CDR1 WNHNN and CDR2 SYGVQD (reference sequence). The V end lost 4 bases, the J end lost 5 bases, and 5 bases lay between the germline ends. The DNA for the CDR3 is TGCGCCAGCAGTGGGAGTACCGGGGAGCTGTTTTTT. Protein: CASSGSTGELFF.

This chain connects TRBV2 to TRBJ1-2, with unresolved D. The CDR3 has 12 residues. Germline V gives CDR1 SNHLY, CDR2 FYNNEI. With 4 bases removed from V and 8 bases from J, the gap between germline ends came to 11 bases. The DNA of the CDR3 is TGTGCCAGCAGTGCGGTCCCGGGGGGCTACACCTTC. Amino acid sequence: CASSAVPGGYTF.

CDR3 bases: TGTGCCAGCAGAGAGTTGTATAGCAATCAGCCCCAGCATTTT. As protein: CASRELYSNQPQHF. The genes are TRBV2 and TRBJ1-5, with D unresolved. Germline V gene lookup returns CDR1 SNHLY and CDR2 FYNNEI. V was clipped by 6 bases and J by 0 bases, with 9 bases between them. The CDR3 consists of 14 residues.

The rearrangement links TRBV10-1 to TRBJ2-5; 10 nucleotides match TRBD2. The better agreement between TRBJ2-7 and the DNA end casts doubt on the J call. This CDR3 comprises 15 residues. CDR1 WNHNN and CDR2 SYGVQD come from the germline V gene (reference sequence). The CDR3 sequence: CASSETSGNSYEQYF. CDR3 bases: TGCGCCAGCAGTGAGACTAGCGGGAACTCCTACGAGCAGTACTTC.

CDR3 nucleotide sequence: TGTGCCAGCGGCACCACAATGAACACTGAAGCTTTCTTT. This encodes CASGTTMNTEAFF. V gene TRBV18 combines with J gene TRBJ1-1; D unresolved. Looked up from germline, CDR1 is KGHSH and CDR2 is LQKENI. The CDR3 has 13 amino acids. V was pared by 8 bases and J by 0 bases, with 10 bases between.

Written as DNA, the CDR3 is TGTGCCATCAGCCCCCGGGACTGGGACCTGGGAGGCGAGCAGTACTTC. Protein product: CAISPRDWDLGGEQYF. The V and J genes are TRBV10-3 and TRBJ2-7, with D tentatively TRBD2 (6 bases). Germline CDR1 is ENHRY and CDR2 is SYGVKD. V shed 6 bases and J shed 6 bases, with 24 bases lying between them. CDR3 length: 16 amino acids.

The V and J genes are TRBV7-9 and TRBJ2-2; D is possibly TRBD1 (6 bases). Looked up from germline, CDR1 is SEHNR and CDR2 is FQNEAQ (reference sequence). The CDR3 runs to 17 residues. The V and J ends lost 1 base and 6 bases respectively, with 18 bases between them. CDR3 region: CASSLDTGQLYSGELFF. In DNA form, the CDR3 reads TGTGCCAGCAGCTTAGATACAGGGCAGCTTTACTCCGGGGAGCTGTTTTTT.

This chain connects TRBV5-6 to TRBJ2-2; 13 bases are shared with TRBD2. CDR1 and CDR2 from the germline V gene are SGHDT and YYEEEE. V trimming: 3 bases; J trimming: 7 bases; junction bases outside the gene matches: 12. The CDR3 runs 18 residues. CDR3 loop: CASSSPLAGGPRGGELFF. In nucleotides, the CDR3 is TGTGCCAGCAGCTCTCCACTAGCGGGAGGGCCTCGAGGCGGGGAGCTGTTTTTT.

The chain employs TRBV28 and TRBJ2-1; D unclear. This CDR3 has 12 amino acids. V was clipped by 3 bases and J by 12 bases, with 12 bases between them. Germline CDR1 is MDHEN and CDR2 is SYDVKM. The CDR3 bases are TGTGCCAGCAGTTTTGGCGACCGCGGGCAGTTCTTC. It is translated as CASSFGDRGQFF.

As DNA, the CDR3 is TGTGCCAGCAGTAACCCGGGACTAGAGACCCAGTACTTC. This codes for CASSNPGLETQYF. The chain is built from TRBV2 and TRBJ2-5; TRBD2 might be the D (6 bases). Trimming removed 5 bases from V and 4 bases from J, with 11 bases in between. The CDR3 has 13 amino acids. Germline V gene lookup returns CDR1 SNHLY and CDR2 FYNNEI.

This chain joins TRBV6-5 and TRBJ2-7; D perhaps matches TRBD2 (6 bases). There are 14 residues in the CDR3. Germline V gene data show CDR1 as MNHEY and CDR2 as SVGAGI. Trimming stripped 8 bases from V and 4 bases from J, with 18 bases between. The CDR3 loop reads CASRGERKSYEQYF. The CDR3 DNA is TGTGCCAGCCGCGGGGAGCGGAAAAGTTACGAGCAGTACTTC.

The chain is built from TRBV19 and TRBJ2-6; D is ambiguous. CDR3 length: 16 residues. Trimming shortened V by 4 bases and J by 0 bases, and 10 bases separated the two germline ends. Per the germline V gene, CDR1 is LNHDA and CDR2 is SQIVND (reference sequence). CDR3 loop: CASSTEALSGANVLTF. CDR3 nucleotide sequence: TGTGCCAGTAGTACAGAGGCTCTCTCTGGGGCCAACGTCCTGACTTTC.

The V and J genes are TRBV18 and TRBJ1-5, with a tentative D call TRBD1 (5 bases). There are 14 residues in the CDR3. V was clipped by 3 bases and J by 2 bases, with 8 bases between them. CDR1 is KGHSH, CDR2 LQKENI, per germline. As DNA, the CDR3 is TGTGCCAGCTCACCCCCGGGGGGCAATCAGCCCCAGCATTTT. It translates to CASSPPGGNQPQHF.

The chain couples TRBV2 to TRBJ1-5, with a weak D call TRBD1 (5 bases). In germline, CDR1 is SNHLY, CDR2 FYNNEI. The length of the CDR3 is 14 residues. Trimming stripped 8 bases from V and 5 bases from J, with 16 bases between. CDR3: CASELRVTDQPQHF. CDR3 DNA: TGTGCCAGCGAACTCAGGGTCACGGATCAGCCCCAGCATTTT.

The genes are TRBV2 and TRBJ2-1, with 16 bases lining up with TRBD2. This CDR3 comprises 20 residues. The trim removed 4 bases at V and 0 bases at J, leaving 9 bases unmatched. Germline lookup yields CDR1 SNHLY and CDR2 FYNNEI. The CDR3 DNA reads TGTGCCAGCAGTGGCCCGACGGGACTAGCGGGAGGGAGCTCCTACAATGAGCAGTTCTTC. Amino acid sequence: CASSGPTGLAGGSSYNEQFF.

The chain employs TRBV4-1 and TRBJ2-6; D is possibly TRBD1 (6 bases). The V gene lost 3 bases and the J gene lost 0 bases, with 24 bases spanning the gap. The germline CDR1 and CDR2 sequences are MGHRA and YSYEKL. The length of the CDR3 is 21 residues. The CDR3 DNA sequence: TGCGCCAGCAGCCACGCGGCGGAAGACCAGGGGAAATTCTCTGGGGCCAACGTCCTGACTTTC. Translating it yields CASSHAAEDQGKFSGANVLTF.

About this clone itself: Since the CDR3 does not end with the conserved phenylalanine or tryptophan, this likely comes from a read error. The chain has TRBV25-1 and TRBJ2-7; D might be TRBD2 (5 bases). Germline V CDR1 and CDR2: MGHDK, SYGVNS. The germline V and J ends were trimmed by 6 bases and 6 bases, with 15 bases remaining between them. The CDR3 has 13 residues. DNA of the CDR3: TGTGCCAGCAGGGACTGGGTGACGGTCGAGCAGTACTCC. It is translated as CASRDWVTVEQYS.